This TCR beta chain was found in a study of spatial heterogeneity in lung cancer. Whole-study findings and limits: Intratumoral expanded alpha and beta TCR counts were found to track tumor mutation counts.

For this clonotype: Antigen specificity is unknown.

The CDR3 length is 13 residues. CDR1 is SGHRS, CDR2 YFSETQ, per germline. Germline trimming cut 4 bases from V and 4 bases from J; bases unmatched to any gene: 3. MiXCR was run by TCRdb on the 5' RACE reads, yielding one entry per CDR3 protein. The sample lists under 8,500 distinct CDR3 sequences, about 9.3% occurring once. Time point in this sample: sample taken at primary tumor resection. This TCR came from a male donor with early-stage non-small cell lung cancer. Sequences were derived from lung tumor tissue, sampled at surgery. This chain connects TRBV5-1 to TRBJ2-3; the match to TRBD2 covers 7 bases. The CDR3 nucleotides read TGCGCCAGCAGCCGGGGGGAGGCAGATACGCAGTATTTT. Protein: CASSRGEADTQYF.